This T cell receptor (beta chain) was sequenced during a study of regulatory T cells in long-lasting Graves disease. General study findings and limits: TRBV28 was favored in persistent disease, as were TRBJ1-2 and TRBJ2-5. Fewer public clonotypes were shared by new patients (around 970) than by persistent patients (around 2,900).

Investigators prepared the TCR beta libraries by applying iRepertoire HTBI primers and Arm-PCR of CDR3 regions. TCRdb reprocessed the multiplex PCR reads via MiXCR and lists one record per CDR3 protein. The table has 350,000 to 450,000 distinct CDR3 sequences, 14% to 15% seen once; the top ten hold 16%. This clonotype was detected ten times or more. Its antigen is currently unknown. Time point indicated: newly diagnosed GD, antithyroid drugs for less than 3 months. Researchers made the TCR library from RNA that was extracted from PBMCs. V gave up 2 bases and J gave up 0 bases, with 7 bases separating them. The CDR3 loop spans 14 amino acids. CDR1 is MNHEY and CDR2 is SVGAGI in the germline V gene. The same data also went into a second study, on T cells in Graves' hyperthyroidism and ophthalmopathy. That report adds: Stable hyperthyroidism was told apart from ophthalmopathy by a model built on 13 V-J features.

The TCR originated in a woman aged 30 to 39 with Graves disease. Sequencing was performed on peripheral blood mononuclear cells (PBMCs), taken at new diagnosis, from a patient treated with antithyroid drugs. This chain connects TRBV6-5 to TRBJ2-5; D gene uncertain. The CDR3 sequence: CASSYDVYQETQYF. Here the CDR3 DNA reads TGTGCCAGCAGTTACGACGTGTACCAAGAGACCCAGTACTTC.